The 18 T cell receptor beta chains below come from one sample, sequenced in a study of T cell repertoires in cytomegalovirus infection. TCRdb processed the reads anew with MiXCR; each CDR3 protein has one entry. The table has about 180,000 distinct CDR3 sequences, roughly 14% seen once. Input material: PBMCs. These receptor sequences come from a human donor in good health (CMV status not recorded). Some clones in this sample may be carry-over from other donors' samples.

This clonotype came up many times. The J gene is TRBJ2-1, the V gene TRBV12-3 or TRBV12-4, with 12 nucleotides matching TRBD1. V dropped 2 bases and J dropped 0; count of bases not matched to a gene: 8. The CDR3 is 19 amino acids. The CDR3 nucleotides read TGTGCCAGCAGTTTAAGGGGACAGGGGGCTTTAAGCTCCTACAATGAGCAGTTCTTC. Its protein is CASSLRGQGALSSYNEQFF.

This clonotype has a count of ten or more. This CDR3 is CASSPPGLDGEQYF. For the CDR3, the DNA is TGTGCCAGCAGCCCCCCGGGACTAGACGGCGAGCAGTACTTC. This chain links TRBV7-2 with TRBJ2-7; 8 positions agree with TRBD2. Trimming took 5 bases from V and 6 from J; bases not matched to a gene: 9. Germline CDR1 SGHTA, CDR2 FQGNSA. This CDR3 is built from 14 residues.

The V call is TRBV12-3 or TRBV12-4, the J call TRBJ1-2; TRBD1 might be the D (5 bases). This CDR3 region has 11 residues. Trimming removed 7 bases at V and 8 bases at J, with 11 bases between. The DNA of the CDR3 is TGTGCCAGCAACTGGGGGAACGGCTACACCTTC. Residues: CASNWGNGYTF.

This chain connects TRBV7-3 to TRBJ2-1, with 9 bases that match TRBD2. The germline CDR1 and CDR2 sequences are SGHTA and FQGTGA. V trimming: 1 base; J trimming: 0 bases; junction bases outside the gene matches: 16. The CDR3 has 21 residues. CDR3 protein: CASSLNASGVTTLSSYNEQFF. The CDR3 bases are TGTGCCAGCAGCTTAAATGCTAGCGGGGTTACAACTCTGAGCTCCTACAATGAGCAGTTCTTC.

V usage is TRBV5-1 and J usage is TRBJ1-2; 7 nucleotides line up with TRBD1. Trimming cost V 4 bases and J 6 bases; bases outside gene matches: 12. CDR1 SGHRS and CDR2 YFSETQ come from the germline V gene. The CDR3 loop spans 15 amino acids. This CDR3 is CASSTDRVRGHGYTF. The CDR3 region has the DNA TGCGCCAGCAGCACCGACAGGGTGCGGGGTCATGGCTACACCTTC.

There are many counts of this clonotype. The CDR3 DNA is TGTGCCAGCAACCTAGGGGCTACTGGGGCCAACGTCCTGACTTTC. This gives the protein CASNLGATGANVLTF. The chain uses TRBV28 and TRBJ2-6, with a weak D call TRBD1 (5 bases). Germline CDR1 reads MDHEN; CDR2 reads SYDVKM. The CDR3 extends over 15 amino acids. The V end lost 7 bases, the J end lost 2 bases, and 12 bases lay between the germline ends.

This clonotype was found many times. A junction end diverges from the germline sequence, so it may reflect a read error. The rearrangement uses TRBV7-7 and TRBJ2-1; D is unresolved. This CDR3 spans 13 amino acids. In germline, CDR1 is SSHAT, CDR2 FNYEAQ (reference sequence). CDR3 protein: CASSLNRIHEQFF. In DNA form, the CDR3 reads TGTGCTAGCAGCTTAAATCGAATACATGAGCAGTTCTTC.

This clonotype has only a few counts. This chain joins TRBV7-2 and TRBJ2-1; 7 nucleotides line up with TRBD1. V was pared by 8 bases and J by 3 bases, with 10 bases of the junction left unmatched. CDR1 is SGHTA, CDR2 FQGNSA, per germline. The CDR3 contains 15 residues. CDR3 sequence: CASQFRDRVYNEQFF. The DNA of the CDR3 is TGTGCCAGCCAGTTTCGAGACAGGGTCTACAATGAGCAGTTCTTC.

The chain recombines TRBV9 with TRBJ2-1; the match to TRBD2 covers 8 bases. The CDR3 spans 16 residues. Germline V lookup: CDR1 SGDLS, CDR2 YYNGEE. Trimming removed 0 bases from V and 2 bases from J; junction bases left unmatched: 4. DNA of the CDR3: TGTGCCAGCAGCGTAGGGAACGGGGGGGCCTACAATGAGCAGTTCTTC. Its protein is CASSVGNGGAYNEQFF.

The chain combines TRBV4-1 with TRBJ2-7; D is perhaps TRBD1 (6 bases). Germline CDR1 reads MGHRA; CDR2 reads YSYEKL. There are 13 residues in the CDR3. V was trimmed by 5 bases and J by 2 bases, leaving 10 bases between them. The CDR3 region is CASSWTDAYEQYF. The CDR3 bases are TGCGCCAGCAGCTGGACAGATGCCTACGAGCAGTACTTC.

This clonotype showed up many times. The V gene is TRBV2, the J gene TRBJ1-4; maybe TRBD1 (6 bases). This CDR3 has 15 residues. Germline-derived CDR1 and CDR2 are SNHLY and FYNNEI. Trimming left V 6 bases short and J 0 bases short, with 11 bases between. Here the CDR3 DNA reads TGTGCCAGCAGGAAGGACAGAACAACTAATGAAAAACTGTTTTTT. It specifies CASRKDRTTNEKLFF.

For the CDR3, the DNA is TGTGCCAGTAGTATAGTGGGGGGAGCCGGAACTGAAGCTTTCTTT. Its translation: CASSIVGGAGTEAFF. This chain connects TRBV19 to TRBJ1-1, with a weak D call TRBD1 (5 bases). The CDR3 contains 15 residues. Germline values: CDR1 LNHDA, CDR2 SQIVND (reference sequence). V lost 1 base and J lost 5, with 14 bases in between.

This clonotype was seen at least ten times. The CDR3 nucleotides read TGTGCCAGCCAACATCGCCGTGGGTCCCTTGGCTACACCTTC. Protein product: CASQHRRGSLGYTF. The chain has TRBV7-8 and TRBJ1-2, with D uncertain. Trimming removed 8 bases from V and 7 bases from J, with 20 bases in between. Per the germline V gene, CDR1 is SGHVS and CDR2 is FQNEAQ. CDR3 size: 14 residues.

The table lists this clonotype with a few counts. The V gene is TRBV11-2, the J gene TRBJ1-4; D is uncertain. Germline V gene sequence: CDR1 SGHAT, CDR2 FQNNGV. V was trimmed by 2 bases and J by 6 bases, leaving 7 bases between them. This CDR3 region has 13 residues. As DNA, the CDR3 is TGTGCCAGCAGCTTATTTAGGGATGAAAAACTGTTTTTT. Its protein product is CASSLFRDEKLFF.

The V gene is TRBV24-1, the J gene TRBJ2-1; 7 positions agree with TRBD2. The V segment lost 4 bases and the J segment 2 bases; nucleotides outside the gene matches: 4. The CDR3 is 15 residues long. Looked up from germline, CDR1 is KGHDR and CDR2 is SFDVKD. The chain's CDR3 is CATSEWGGPYNEQFF. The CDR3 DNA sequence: TGTGCCACCAGTGAATGGGGGGGACCCTACAATGAGCAGTTCTTC.

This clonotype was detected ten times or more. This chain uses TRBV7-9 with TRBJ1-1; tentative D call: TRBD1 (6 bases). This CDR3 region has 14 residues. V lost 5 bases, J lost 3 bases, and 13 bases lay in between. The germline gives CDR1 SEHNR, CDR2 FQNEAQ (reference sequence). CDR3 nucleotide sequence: TGTGCCAGCAGCCGGGGGGCCAGTTACACTGAAGCTTTCTTT. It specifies CASSRGASYTEAFF.

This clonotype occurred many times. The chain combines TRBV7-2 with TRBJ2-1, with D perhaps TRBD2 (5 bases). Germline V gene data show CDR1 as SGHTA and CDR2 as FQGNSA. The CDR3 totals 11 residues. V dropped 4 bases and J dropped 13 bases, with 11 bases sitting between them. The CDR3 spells CASSSGLFQFF. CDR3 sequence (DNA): TGTGCCAGCAGCTCCGGACTTTTTCAGTTCTTC.

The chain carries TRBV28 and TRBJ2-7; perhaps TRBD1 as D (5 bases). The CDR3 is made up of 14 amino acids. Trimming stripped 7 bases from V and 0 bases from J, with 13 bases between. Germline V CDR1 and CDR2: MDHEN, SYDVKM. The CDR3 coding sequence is TGTGCCAGCACACGACAGTCAAACTCCTACGAGCAGTACTTC. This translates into CASTRQSNSYEQYF.